This T cell receptor beta chain was obtained from a study of cytomegalovirus exposure and HLA in healthy donors. The table came from immunoSEQ multiplex PCR; TCRdb's copy has only in-frame clones and leaves some out. The data show 120,000 or so clones, 90% to 97% seen once. Separate from the roughly 700-subject first cohort was the 120-subject validation cohort, to which the donors belonged. Concerning this clone: The antigen is unknown.

The germline gives CDR1 SGHTA, CDR2 FQGTGA. The CDR3 is 14 amino acids. Trimming stripped 3 bases from V and 3 bases from J, with 8 bases between. Points from the study as a whole: Many donors shared some public TCRs, even though most TCR sequences were rare.

The chain has TRBV7-3 and TRBJ2-2; the D gene is possibly TRBD2 (6 bases). This clonotype originated in a man younger than 35 in good health and CMV-seronegative. The sequenced material came from PBMCs. In DNA form, the CDR3 reads TGTGCCAGCAGCTTGAGCGGGTACACCGGGGAGCTGTTTTTT. Amino acid sequence: CASSLSGYTGELFF.